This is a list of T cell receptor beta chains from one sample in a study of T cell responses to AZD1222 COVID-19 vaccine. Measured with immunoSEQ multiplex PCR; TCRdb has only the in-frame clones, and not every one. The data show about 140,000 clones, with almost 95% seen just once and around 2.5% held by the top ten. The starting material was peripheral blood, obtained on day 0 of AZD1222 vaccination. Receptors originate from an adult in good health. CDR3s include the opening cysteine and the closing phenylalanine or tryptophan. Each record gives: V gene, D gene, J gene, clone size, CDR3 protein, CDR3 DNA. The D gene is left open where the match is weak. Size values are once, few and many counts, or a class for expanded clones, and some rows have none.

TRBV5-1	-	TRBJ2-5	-	CASSHTGPLETQYF	TGCGCCAGCAGCCACACGGGACCCTTAGAGACCCAGTACTTC
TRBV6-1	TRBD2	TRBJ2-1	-	CASSEETSGSNEQFF	TGTGCCAGCAGTGAAGAGACTAGCGGGAGTAATGAGCAGTTCTTC
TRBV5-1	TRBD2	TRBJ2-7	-	CASSLRVAGVEQYF	TGCGCCAGCAGCCTCCGGGTAGCGGGAGTCGAGCAGTACTTC
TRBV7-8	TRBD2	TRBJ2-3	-	CASSLSLRSGSADTQYF	TGTGCCAGCAGCTTATCTCTCAGGAGCGGGAGCGCAGATACGCAGTATTTT
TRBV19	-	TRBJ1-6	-	CASRSRSSYNSPLHF	TGTGCCAGTAGGAGCAGGAGCTCCTATAATTCACCCCTCCACTTT
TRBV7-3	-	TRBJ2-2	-	CASSLGVGPNTGELFF	TGTGCCAGCAGCTTAGGCGTAGGCCCGAACACCGGGGAGCTGTTTTTT
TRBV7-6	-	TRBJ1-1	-	CASSLERGKGAFF	TGTGCCAGCAGCTTAGAAAGGGGGAAAGGAGCTTTCTTT
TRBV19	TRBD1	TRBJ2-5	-	CASSIDLWRQGETQYF	TGTGCCAGTAGTATAGATCTTTGGCGACAGGGGGAGACCCAGTACTTC
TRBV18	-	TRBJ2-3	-	CASSAGTSTDTQYF	TGTGCCAGCTCAGCCGGGACGAGCACAGATACGCAGTATTTT
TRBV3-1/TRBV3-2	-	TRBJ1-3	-	CASSSRGSGNTIYF	TGTGCCAGCAGCTCCCGGGGCTCTGGAAACACCATATATTTT
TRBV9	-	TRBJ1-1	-	CASSVDPGLNTEAFF	TGTGCCAGCAGCGTAGATCCAGGGCTGAACACTGAAGCTTTCTTT
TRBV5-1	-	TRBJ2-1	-	CASSLEPSAAYNEQFF	TGCGCCAGCAGCTTGGAACCTAGCGCTGCCTACAATGAGCAGTTCTTC
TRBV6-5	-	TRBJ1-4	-	CASSPLWGGKLFF	TGTGCCAGCAGCCCCCTATGGGGCGGAAAACTGTTTTTT
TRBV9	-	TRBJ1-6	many	CASSVAYRNSPLHF	TGTGCCAGCAGCGTAGCCTACAGAAATTCACCCCTCCACTTT
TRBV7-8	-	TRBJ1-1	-	CASSFRQNTEAFF	TGTGCCAGCAGCTTTAGACAGAACACTGAAGCTTTCTTT
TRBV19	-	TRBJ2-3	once	CASTYSRQSGKGTDTQYF	TGTGCCAGTACTTATTCGAGACAGTCGGGGAAGGGCACAGATACGCAGTATTTT
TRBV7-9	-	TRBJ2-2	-	CASSSITGELFF	TGTGCCAGCAGCTCTATCACCGGGGAGCTGTTTTTT
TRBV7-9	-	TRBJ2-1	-	CASSLLVTVSEQFF	TGTGCCAGCAGCTTATTGGTGACAGTAAGTGAGCAGTTCTTC